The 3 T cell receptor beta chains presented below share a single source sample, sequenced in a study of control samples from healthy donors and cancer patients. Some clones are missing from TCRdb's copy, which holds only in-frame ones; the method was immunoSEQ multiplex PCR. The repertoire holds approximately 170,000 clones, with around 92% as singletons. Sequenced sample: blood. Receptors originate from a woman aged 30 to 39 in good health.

CDR3 DNA: TGTGCCCTTTACAGGGGCAATGAGCAGTTCTTC. Translating it yields CALYRGNEQFF. The rearrangement links TRBV30 to TRBJ2-1; 7 bases align to TRBD1. The CDR3 extends over 11 amino acids. Per the germline V gene, CDR1 is GTSNPN and CDR2 is SVGIG (reference sequence). V lost 8 bases, J lost 6 bases, and 4 bases stayed unmatched.

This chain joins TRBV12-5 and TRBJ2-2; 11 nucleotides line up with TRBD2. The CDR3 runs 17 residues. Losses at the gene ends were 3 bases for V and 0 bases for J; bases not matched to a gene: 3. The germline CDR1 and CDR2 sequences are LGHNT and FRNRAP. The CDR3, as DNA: TGTGCTAGTGGTTTAGGGACTAGCGGAGCGAACACCGGGGAGCTGTTTTTT. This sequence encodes CASGLGTSGANTGELFF. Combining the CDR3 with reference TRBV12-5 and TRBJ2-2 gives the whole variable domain DARVTQTPRHKVTEMGQEVTMRCQPILGHNTVFWYRQTMMQGLELLAYFRNRAPLDDSGMPKDRFSAEMPDATLATLKIQPSEPRDSAVYFCASGLGTSGANTGELFFGEGSRLTVL.

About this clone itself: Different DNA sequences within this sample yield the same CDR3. The CDR3 sequence: CASSYSTGNYGYTF. The CDR3 DNA sequence: TGTGCCAGCAGTTACTCGACGGGAAACTATGGCTACACCTTC. The rearrangement links TRBV6-6 to TRBJ1-2; D is unresolved. Trimming shortened V by 0 bases and J by 2 bases, and 7 bases separated the two germline ends. Germline assignment: CDR1 MNHNY and CDR2 SVGAGI (reference sequence). The CDR3 contains 14 residues.